The source of this TCR beta chain is a study of cytomegalovirus exposure and HLA in healthy donors. Study outcomes and limitations: Cytomegalovirus-associated status was assigned to some 180 TCR beta chains.

As concerns this clone: As yet, its antigen is unknown.

This CDR3 is 12 amino acids long. Trimming shortened V by 1 base and J by 6 bases, and 4 bases separated the two germline ends. Germline assignment: CDR1 MGHDK and CDR2 SYGVNS. This table comes from immunoSEQ multiplex PCR, and its TCRdb copy is limited to in-frame clones, with some not included. The data contain 120,000 or so clones, around 88% of them singletons. This clonotype originated in a man between 18 and 35 years old in good health and CMV-seronegative. V usage is TRBV25-1 and J usage is TRBJ2-1; D is ambiguous. Sequencing was carried out using PBMCs. Written as DNA, the CDR3 is TGTGCCAGCAGTGAATCAGTCAATGAGCAGTTCTTC. Protein: CASSESVNEQFF.